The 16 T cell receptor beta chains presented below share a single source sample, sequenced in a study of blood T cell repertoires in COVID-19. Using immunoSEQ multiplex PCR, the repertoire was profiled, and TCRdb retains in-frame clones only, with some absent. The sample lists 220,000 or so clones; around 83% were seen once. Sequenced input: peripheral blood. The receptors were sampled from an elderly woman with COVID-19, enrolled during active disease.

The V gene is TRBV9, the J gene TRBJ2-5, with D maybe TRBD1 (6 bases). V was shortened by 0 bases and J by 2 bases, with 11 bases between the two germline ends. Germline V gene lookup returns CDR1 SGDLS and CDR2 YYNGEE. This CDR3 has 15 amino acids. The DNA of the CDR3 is TGTGCCAGCAGCGTAGCTACAGGGTGGCAAGAGACCCAGTACTTC. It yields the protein CASSVATGWQETQYF.

Here the CDR3 reads CASSRTGNEQFF. The CDR3 DNA is TGTGCCAGCAGCCGCACAGGGAATGAGCAGTTCTTC. This rearrangement joins TRBV11-3 to TRBJ2-1; TRBD1 might be the D (6 bases). With 5 bases removed from V and 7 bases from J, the gap between germline ends came to 9 bases. The V gene's germline CDR1 is SGHNT and CDR2 YENEEA. CDR3 size: 12 residues. The variable domain in full, completed from reference TRBV11-3 and TRBJ2-1, reads EAGVVQSPRYKIIEKKQPVAFWCNPISGHNTLYWYLQNLGQGPELLIRYENEEAVDDSQLPKDRFSAERLKGVDSTLKIQPAELGDSAVYLCASSRTGNEQFFGPGTRLTVL.

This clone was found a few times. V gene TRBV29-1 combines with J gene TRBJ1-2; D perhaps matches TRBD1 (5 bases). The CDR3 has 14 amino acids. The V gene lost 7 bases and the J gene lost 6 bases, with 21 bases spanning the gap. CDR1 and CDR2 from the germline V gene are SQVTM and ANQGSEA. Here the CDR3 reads CSDVVGGGFDGYTF. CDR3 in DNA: TGCAGCGACGTAGTGGGCGGGGGATTCGATGGCTACACCTTC.

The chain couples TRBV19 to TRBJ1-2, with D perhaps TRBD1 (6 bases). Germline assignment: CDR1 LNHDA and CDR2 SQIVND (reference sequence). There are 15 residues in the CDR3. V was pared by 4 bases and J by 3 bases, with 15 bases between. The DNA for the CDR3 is TGTGCCAGTAGTAGCCCTCGGGACATTGACTATGGCTACACCTTC. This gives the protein CASSSPRDIDYGYTF.

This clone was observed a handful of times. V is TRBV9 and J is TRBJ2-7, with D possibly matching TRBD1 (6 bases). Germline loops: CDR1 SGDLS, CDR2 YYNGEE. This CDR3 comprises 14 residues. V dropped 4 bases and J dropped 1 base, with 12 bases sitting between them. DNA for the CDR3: TGTGCCAGCAGCCCGTCAGGGGTTTCCTACGAGCAGTACTTC. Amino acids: CASSPSGVSYEQYF.

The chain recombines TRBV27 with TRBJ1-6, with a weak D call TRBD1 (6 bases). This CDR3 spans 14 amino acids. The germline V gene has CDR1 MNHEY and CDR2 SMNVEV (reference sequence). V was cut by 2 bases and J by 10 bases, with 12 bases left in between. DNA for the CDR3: TGTGCCAGCAGTTTAGAACAGGGAATCTCACCCCTCCACTTT. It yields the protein CASSLEQGISPLHF.

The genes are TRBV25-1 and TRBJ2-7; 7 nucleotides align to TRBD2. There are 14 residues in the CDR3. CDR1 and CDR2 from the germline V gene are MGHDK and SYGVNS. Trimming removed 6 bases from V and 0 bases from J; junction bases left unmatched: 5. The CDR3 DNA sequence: TGTGCCAGCAGCAGGTCGGGGGGCTCCTACGAGCAGTACTTC. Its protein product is CASSRSGGSYEQYF.

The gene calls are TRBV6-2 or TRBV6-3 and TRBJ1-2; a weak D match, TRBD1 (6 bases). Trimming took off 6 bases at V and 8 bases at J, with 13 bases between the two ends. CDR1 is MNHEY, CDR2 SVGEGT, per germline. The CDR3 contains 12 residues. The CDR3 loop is CASSPGQFGYTF. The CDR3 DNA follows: TGTGCCAGCAGCCCTGGACAGTTCGGCTACACCTTC.

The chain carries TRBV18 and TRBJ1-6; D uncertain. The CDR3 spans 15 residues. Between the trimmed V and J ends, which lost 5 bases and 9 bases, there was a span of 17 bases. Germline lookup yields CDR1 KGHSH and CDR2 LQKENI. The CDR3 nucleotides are TGTGCCAGCTCATCTGTCCCGGTCTTCACTTCACCCCTCCACTTT. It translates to CASSSVPVFTSPLHF. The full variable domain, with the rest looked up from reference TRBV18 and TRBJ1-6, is NAGVMQNPRHLVRRRGQEARLRCSPMKGHSHVYWYRQLPEEGLKFMVYLQKENIIDESGMPKERFSAEFPKEGPSILRIQQVVRGDSAAYFCASSSVPVFTSPLHFGNGTRLTVT.

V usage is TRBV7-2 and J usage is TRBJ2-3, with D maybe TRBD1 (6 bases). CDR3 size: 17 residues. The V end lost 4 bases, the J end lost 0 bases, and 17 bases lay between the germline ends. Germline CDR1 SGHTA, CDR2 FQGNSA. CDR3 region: CASSSSPGTTSTDTQYF. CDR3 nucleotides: TGTGCCAGCAGCTCCTCCCCTGGGACAACTAGCACAGATACGCAGTATTTT.

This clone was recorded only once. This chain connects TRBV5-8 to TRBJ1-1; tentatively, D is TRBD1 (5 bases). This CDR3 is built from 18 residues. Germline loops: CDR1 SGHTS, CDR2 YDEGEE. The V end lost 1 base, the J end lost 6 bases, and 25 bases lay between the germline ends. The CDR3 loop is CASSLTQVVGALFAEAFF. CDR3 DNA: TGTGCCAGCAGCTTGACACAGGTTGTAGGGGCCTTATTTGCTGAAGCTTTCTTT. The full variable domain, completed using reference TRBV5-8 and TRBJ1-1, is EAGVTQSPTHLIKTRGQQATLRCSPISGHTSVYWYQQALGLGLQFLLWYDEGEERNRGNFPPRFSGRQFPNYSSELNVNALELEDSALYLCASSLTQVVGALFAEAFFGQGTRLTVV.

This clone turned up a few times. The CDR3 DNA reads TGTGCCAGCAGTTCGGCGGGAGGATGGGAGCAGTACTTC. It specifies CASSSAGGWEQYF. The chain combines TRBV6-6 with TRBJ2-7; TRBD2 agrees at 8 bases. The germline V gene encodes CDR1 MNHNY and CDR2 SVGAGI (reference sequence). The CDR3 has 13 residues. The V segment lost 4 bases and the J segment 7 bases; nucleotides outside the gene matches: 6.

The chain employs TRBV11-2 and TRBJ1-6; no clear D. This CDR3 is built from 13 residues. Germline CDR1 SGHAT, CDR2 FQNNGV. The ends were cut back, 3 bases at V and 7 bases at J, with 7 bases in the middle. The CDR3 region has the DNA TGTGCCAGCAGCTTTGAGGAGAATTCACCCCTCCACTTT. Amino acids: CASSFEENSPLHF.

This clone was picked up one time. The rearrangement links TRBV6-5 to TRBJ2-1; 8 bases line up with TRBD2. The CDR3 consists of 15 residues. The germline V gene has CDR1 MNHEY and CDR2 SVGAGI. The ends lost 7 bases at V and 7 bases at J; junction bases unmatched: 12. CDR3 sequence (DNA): TGTGCCAGCACCCTACTAGCGGCCCCAGGAAATGAGCAGTTCTTC. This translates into CASTLLAAPGNEQFF.

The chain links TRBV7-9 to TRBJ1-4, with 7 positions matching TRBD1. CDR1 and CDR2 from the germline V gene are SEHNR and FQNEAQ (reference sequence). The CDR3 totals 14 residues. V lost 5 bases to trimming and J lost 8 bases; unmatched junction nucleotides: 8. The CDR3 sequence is CASSPTGSWEKLFF. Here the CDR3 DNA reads TGTGCCAGCAGCCCGACAGGGTCTTGGGAAAAACTGTTTTTT.

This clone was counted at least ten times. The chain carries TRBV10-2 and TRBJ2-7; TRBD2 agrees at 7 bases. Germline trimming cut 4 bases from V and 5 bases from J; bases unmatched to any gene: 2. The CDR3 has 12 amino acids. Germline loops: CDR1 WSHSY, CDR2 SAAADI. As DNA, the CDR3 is TGCGCCAGCAGTGGGGCGGGAGACGAGCAGTACTTC. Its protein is CASSGAGDEQYF.